This T cell receptor beta chain came from a study of blood T cell repertoires in COVID-19. Study-wide background: Some COVID-19 samples were acute and others convalescent; all came from the United States, Italy and Spain. PBMCs, B-cell-depleted T cells, or T cells provided the cDNA or gDNA that made up the material.

The CDR3 is 12 amino acids. V was pared by 4 bases and J by 7 bases, with 10 bases between. The V gene's germline CDR1 is SGHDN and CDR2 FVKESK. Original processing notes: By means of reference gene primer amplification, nucleated cell counts were estimated. The protocol was immunoSEQ multiplex PCR, while the TCRdb copy is restricted to in-frame clones and leaves out a portion. V and J calls and clone size are those listed in that table; D and trimming were worked out from the DNA. The table records hundreds of thousands of clones, around 80% of them present only once. The chain joins TRBV14 to TRBJ1-2, with D maybe TRBD1 (6 bases). The sequencing sample was made of peripheral blood. The clonotype originates from a woman older than 75 with acute or convalescent COVID-19. The CDR3 sequence: CASSPTGFGYTF. CDR3 in DNA: TGTGCCAGCAGCCCGACAGGTTTTGGCTACACCTTC.